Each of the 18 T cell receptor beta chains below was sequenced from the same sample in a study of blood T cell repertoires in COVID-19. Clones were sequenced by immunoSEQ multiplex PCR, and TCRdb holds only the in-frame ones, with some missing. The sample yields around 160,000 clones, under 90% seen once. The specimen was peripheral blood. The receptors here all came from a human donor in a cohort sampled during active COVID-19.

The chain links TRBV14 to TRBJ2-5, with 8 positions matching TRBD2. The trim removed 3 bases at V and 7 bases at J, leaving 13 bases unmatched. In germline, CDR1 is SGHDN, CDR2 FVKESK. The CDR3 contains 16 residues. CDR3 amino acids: CASSQPGARGDWTQYF. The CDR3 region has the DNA TGTGCCAGCAGCCAGCCCGGGGCGCGGGGGGATTGGACCCAGTACTTC.

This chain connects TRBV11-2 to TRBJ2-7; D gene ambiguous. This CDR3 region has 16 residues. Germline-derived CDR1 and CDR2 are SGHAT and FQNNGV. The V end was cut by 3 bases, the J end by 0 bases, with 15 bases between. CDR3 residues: CASSLSSAFDSYEQYF. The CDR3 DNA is TGTGCCAGCAGCTTGTCCTCCGCGTTCGACTCCTACGAGCAGTACTTC.

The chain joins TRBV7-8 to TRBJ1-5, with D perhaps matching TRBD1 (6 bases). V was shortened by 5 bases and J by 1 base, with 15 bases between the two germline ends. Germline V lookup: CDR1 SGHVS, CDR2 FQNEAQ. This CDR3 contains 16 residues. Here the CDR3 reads CASSRYRERSNQPQHF. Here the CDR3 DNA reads TGTGCCAGCAGCCGTTACAGGGAGAGAAGCAATCAGCCCCAGCATTTT.

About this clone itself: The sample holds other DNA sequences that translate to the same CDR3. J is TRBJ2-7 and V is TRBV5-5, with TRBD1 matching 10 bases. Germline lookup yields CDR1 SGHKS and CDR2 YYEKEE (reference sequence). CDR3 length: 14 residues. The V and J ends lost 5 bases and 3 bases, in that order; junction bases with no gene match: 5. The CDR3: CASSPGTGDYEQYF. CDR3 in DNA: TGTGCCAGCAGTCCCGGGACAGGGGACTACGAGCAGTACTTC.

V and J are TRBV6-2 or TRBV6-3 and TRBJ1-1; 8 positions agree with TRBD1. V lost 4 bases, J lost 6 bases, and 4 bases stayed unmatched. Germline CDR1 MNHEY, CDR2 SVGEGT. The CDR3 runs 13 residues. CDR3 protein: CASSSGQGPEAFF. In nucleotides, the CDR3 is TGTGCCAGCAGTTCTGGACAGGGCCCTGAAGCTTTCTTT.

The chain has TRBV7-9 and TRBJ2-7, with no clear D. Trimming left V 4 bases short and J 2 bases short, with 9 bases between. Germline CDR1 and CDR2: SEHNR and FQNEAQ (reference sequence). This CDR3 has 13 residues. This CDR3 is CASSSTETYEQYF. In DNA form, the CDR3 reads TGTGCCAGCAGCTCCACAGAAACCTACGAGCAGTACTTC.

The CDR3 protein is CAWRRAGTYEQYF. CDR3 bases: TGTGCCTGGAGAAGAGCAGGGACCTACGAGCAGTACTTC. The chain links TRBV30 to TRBJ2-7; possible D gene TRBD1, 5 bases. Germline V gene data show CDR1 as GTSNPN and CDR2 as SVGIG (reference sequence). V gave up 3 bases and J gave up 2 bases, with 11 bases separating them. This CDR3 contains 13 residues.

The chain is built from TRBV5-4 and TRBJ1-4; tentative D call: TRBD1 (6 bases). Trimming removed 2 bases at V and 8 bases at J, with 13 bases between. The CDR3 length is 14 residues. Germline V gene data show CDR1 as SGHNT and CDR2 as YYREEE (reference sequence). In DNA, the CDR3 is TGTGCCAGCAGCTTCGGGACACACAGGGAAAAACTGTTTTTT. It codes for CASSFGTHREKLFF.

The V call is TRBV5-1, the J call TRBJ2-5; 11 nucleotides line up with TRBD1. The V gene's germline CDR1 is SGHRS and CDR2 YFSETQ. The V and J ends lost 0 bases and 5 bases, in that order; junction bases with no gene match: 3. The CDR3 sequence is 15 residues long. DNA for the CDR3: TGCGCCAGCAGCTTGGACGGACAGGGGGCTGAGACCCAGTACTTC. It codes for CASSLDGQGAETQYF. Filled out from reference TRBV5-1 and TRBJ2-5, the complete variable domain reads KAGVTQTPRYLIKTRGQQVTLSCSPISGHRSVSWYQQTPGQGLQFLFEYFSETQRNKGNFPGRFSGRQFSNSRSEMNVSTLELGDSALYLCASSLDGQGAETQYFGPGTRLLVL.

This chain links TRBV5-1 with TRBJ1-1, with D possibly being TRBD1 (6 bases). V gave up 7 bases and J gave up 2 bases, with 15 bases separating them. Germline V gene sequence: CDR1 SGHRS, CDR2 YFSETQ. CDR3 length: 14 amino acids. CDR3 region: CASGEGGGNTEAFF. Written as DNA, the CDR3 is TGCGCCAGCGGCGAAGGGGGTGGAAACACTGAAGCTTTCTTT.

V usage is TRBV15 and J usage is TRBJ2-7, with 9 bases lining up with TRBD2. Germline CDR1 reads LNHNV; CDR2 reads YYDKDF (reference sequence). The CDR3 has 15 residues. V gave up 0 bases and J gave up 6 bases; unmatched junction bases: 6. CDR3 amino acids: CATSRDRLAGTEQYF. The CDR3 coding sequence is TGTGCCACCAGCAGAGATCGTCTAGCGGGGACCGAGCAGTACTTC.

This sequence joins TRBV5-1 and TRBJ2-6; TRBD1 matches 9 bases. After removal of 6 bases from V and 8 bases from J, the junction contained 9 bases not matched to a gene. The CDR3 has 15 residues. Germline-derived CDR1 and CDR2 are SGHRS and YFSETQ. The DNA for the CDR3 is TGCGCCAGCATCCTGGGGGGGACAGGGACCAACGTCCTGACTTTC. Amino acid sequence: CASILGGTGTNVLTF. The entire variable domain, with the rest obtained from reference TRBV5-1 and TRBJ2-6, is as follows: KAGVTQTPRYLIKTRGQQVTLSCSPISGHRSVSWYQQTPGQGLQFLFEYFSETQRNKGNFPGRFSGRQFSNSRSEMNVSTLELGDSALYLCASILGGTGTNVLTFGAGSRLTVL.

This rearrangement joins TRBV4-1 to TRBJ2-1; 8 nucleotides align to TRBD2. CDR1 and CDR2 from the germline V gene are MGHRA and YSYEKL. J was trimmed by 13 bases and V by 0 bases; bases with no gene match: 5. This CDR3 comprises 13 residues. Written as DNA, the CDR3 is TGCGCCAGCAGCCAAGACGGGGGGGGACCACAGTTCTTC. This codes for CASSQDGGGPQFF.

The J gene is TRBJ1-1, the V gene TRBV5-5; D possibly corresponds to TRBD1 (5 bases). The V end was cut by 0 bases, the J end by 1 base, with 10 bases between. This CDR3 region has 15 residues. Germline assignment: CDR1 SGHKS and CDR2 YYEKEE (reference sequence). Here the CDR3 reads CASSLVYGGNTEAFF. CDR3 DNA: TGTGCCAGCAGCTTGGTTTACGGGGGGAACACTGAAGCTTTCTTT.

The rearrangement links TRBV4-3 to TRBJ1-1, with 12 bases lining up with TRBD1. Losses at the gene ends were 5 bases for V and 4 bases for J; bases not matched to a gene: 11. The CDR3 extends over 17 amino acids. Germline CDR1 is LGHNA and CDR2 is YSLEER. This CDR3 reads CASSSPGTGGSGTEAFF. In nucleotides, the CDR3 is TGCGCCAGCAGCTCGCCCGGGACAGGGGGCAGTGGCACTGAAGCTTTCTTT.

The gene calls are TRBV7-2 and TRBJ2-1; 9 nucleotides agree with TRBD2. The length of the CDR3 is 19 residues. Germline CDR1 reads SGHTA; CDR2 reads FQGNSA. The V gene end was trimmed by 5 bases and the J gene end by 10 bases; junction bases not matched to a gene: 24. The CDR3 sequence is CASSQMGLAGSPWGREQFF. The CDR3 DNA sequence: TGTGCCAGCAGCCAAATGGGTCTAGCGGGGAGCCCTTGGGGAAGGGAGCAGTTCTTC.

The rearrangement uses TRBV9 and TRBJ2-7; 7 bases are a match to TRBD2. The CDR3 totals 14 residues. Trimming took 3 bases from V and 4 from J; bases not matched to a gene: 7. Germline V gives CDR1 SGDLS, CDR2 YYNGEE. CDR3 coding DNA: TGTGCCAGCAGCGCCGGGGGGTTTTCTTACGAGCAGTACTTC. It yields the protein CASSAGGFSYEQYF.

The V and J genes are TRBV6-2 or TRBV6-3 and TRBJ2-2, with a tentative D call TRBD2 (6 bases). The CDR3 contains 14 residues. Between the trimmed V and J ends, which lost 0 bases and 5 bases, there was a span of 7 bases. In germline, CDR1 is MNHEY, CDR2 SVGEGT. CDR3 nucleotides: TGTGCCAGCAGTTACTCTGGGGGGACCGGGGAGCTGTTTTTT. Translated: CASSYSGGTGELFF.